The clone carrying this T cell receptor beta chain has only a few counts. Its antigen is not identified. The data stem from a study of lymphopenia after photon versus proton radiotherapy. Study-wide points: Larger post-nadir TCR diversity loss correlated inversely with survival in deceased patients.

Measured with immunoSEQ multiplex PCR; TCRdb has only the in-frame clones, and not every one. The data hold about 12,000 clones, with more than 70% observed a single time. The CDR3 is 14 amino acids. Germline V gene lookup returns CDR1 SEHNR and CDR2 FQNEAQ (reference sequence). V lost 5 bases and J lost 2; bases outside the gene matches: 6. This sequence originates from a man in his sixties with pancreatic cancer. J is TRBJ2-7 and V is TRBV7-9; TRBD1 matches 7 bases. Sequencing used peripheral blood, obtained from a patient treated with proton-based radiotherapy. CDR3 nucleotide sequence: TGTGCCAGCAGCCAAGGGACAGCGACCTACGAGCAGTACTTC. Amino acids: CASSQGTATYEQYF.